This entry concerns a single T cell receptor beta chain. This specimen belongs to a study of blood T cell repertoires in COVID-19. About the research overall: Acute-phase and convalescent COVID-19 samples originated in the United States, Italy and Spain. Nucleic acid was either cDNA or gDNA, and it came from T cells, B-cell-depleted T cells, or PBMCs.

V trimming: 5 bases; J trimming: 6 bases; junction bases outside the gene matches: 6. The CDR3 covers 15 residues. CDR1 SGHNT and CDR2 YENEEA come from the germline V gene. The authors' processing: By means of reference gene primer amplification, nucleated cell counts were estimated. The method was immunoSEQ multiplex PCR; TCRdb's version includes in-frame clones alone and lacks a portion of them. The DNA gave D and trimming, while V, J and clone size come from that table. Of 150,000 to 200,000 clones detected, just under 95% appear once; the ten largest clones hold 4.6%. This rearrangement joins TRBV11-3 to TRBJ2-2, with TRBD2 identical over 10 bases. Specimen: peripheral blood. This receptor was identified in a woman aged 50 to 65 with acute or convalescent COVID-19. CDR3 residues: CASSPLAGVSGELFF. Written as DNA, the CDR3 is TGTGCCAGCAGCCCCCTAGCGGGAGTCTCCGGGGAGCTGTTTTTT. Full variable domain (remainder filled in from reference TRBV11-3 and TRBJ2-2): EAGVVQSPRYKIIEKKQPVAFWCNPISGHNTLYWYLQNLGQGPELLIRYENEEAVDDSQLPKDRFSAERLKGVDSTLKIQPAELGDSAVYLCASSPLAGVSGELFFGEGSRLTVL.